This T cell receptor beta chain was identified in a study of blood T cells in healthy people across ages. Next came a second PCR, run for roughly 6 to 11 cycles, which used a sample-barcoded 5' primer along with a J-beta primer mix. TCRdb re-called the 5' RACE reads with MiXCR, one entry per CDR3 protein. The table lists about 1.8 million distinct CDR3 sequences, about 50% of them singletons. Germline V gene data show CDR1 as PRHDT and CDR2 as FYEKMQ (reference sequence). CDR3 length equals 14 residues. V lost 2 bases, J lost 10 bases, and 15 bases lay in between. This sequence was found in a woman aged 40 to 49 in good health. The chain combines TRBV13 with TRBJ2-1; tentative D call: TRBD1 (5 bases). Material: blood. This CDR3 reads CASSLTRRANEQFF. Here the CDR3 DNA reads TGTGCCAGCAGCTTAACCCGCAGGGCGAACGAGCAGTTCTTC.